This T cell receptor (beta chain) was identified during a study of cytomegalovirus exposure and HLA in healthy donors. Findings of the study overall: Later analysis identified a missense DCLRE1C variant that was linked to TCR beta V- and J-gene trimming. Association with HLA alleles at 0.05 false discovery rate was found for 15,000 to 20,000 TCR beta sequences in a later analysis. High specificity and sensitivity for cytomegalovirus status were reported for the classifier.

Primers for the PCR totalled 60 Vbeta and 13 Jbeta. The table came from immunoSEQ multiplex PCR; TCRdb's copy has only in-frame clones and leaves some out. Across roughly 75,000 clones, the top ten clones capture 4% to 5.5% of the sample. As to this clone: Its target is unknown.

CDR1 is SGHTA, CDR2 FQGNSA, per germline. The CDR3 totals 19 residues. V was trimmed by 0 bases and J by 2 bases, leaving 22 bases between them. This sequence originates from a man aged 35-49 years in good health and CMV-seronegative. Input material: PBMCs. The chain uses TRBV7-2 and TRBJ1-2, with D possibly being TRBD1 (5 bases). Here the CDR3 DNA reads TGTGCCAGCAGCTTAGCGGGGGGAACGGCCCCACGGCAGAACTATGGCTACACCTTC. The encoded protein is CASSLAGGTAPRQNYGYTF.